This TCR beta chain was identified during a study of T cell responses to AZD1222 COVID-19 vaccine. Study-level results: Spike regions recognized by vaccine-associated CD4 TCRs spanned the protein, led by 160-218 and 743-854.

Note on this clone: Its antigen is not known.

TCRdb's table, derived via immunoSEQ multiplex PCR, lists solely in-frame clones and lacks some. The sample holds some 97,000 clones, less than 90% seen once. This receptor was taken from an adult in good health. The starting material was peripheral blood, obtained on day 0 of AZD1222 vaccination.

CDR3 residues: CASSPPGGPPQETQYF. The CDR3 DNA sequence: TGTGCCAGCAGCCCCCCGGGCGGGCCTCCCCAAGAGACCCAGTACTTC. This chain links TRBV4-2 with TRBJ2-5, with D perhaps matching TRBD2 (5 bases). The CDR3 consists of 16 residues. V was shortened by 4 bases and J by 1 base, with 16 bases between the two germline ends. CDR1 and CDR2 from the germline V gene are LGHNA and YNFKEQ.